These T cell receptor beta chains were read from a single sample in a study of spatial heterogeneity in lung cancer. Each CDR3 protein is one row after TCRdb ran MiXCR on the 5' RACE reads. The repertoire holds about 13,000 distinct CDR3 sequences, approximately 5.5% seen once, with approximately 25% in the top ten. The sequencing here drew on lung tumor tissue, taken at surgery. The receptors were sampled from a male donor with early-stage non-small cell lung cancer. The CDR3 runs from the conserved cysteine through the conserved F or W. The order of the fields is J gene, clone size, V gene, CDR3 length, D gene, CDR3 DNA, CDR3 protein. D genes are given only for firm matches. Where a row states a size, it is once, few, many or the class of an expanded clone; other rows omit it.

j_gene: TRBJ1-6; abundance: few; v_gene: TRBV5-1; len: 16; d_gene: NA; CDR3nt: TGCGCCAGCAGCTCCCTAGCGGGGGGCGATAATTCACCCCTCCACTTT; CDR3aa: CASSSLAGGDNSPLHF
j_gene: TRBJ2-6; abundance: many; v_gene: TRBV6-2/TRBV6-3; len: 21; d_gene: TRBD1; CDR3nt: TGTGCCAGCAGTCACCTGGACATCCCGAGGACAGGGACCTCTGGGGCCAACGTCCTGACTTTC; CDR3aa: CASSHLDIPRTGTSGANVLTF
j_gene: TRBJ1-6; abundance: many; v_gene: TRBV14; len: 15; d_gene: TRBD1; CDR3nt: TGTGCCAGCAGCCTTATGGACAGGGGTGATTCACCCCTCCACTTT; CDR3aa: CASSLMDRGDSPLHF
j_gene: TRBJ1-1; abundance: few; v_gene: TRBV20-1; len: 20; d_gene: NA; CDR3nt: TGCAGTGCTAGAGATTACCGACAGGCCCTACCTAGAAGTCGTAACACTGAAGCTTTCTTT; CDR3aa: CSARDYRQALPRSRNTEAFF
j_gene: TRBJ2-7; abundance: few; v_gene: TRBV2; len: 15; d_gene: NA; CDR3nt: TGTGCCAGCAGCCACCTACAGACTAGCTCCTACGAGCAGTACTTC; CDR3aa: CASSHLQTSSYEQYF
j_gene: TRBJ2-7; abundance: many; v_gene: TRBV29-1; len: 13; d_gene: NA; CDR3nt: TGCAGCGTGTGGGAACACTTGAACTACGAGCAGTACTTC; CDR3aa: CSVWEHLNYEQYF
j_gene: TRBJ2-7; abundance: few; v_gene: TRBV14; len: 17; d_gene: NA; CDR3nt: TGTGCCAGCAGCCAGGTGAAAGGGTTAGGACGGTACTACGAGCAGTACTTC; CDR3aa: CASSQVKGLGRYYEQYF
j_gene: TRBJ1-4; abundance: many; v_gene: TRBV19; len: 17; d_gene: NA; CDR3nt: TGTGCCAGTAGTATCCGCGCAGGGCTGACAACTAATGAAAAACTGTTTTTT; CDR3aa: CASSIRAGLTTNEKLFF
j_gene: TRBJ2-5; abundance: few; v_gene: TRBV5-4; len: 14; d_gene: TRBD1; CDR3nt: TGTGCCAGCAGCTTAACAGGGGGCCGGGAGACCCAGTACTTC; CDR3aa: CASSLTGGRETQYF
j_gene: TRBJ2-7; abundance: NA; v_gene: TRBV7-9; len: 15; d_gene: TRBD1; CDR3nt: TGTGCCAGCAGCTTAGGACCCGGACAGGGATACGAGCAGTACTTC; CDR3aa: CASSLGPGQGYEQYF
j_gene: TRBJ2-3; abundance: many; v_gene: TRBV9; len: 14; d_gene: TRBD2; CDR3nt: TGTGCCAGCAGCCCCCGGGGGGTAGGAGATACGCAGTATTTT; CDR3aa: CASSPRGVGDTQYF
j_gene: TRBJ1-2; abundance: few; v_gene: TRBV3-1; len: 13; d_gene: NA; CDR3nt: TGTGCCAGCAGCCTGCCTGGGTCATATGGCTACACCTTC; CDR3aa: CASSLPGSYGYTF
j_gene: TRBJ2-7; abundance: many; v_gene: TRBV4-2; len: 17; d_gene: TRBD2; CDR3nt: TGTGCCAGCAGCCAAGGACTAGCGGGGGGTTCCTCCTACGAGCAGTACTTC; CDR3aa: CASSQGLAGGSSYEQYF
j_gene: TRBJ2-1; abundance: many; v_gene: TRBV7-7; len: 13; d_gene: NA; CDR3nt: TGTGCCAGCAGTTATGGGGGTGGGTATGAGCAGTTCTTC; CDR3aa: CASSYGGGYEQFF
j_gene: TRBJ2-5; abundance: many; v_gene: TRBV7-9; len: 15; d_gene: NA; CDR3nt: TGTGCCAGCAGCTTAGCCGGACATTCCCAAGAGACCCAGTACTTC; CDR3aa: CASSLAGHSQETQYF
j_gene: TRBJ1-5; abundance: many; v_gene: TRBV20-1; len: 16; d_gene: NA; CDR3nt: TGCAGTGCTAGAGAAGCACAAGGCCAGAGCAATCAGCCCCAGCATTTT; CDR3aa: CSAREAQGQSNQPQHF
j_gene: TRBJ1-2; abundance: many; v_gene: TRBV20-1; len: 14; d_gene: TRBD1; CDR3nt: TGCAGTGCTAGCGGGGACAGGGGTAACTATGGCTACACCTTC; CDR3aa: CSASGDRGNYGYTF
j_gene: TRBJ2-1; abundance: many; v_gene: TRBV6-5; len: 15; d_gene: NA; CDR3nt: TGTGCCAGCAGTTACTCGGGGGGTGGTCACAATGAGCAGTTCTTC; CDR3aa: CASSYSGGGHNEQFF
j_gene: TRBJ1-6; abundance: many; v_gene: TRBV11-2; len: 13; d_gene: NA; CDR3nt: TGTGCCAGCAGCTTAGAGGTTAATTCACCCCTCCACTTT; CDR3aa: CASSLEVNSPLHF
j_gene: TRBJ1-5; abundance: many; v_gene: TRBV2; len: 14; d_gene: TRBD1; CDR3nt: TGTGCCAGCAGTCCGGACAGGGGCTGGCAGCCCCAGCATTTT; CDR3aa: CASSPDRGWQPQHF
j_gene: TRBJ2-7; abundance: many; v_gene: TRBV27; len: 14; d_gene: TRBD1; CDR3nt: TGTGCCAGCAGTTCGACAGGGAAGGGGTACGAGCAGTACTTC; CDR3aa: CASSSTGKGYEQYF
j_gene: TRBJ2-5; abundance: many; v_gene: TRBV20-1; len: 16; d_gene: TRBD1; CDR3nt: TGCAGTGCTAGAGACCACGAGGACAGGGACCCAGAGACCCAGTACTTC; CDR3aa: CSARDHEDRDPETQYF
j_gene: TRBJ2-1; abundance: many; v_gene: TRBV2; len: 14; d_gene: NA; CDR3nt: TGTGCCAGTCTAAGCCTAGCAGCCTACAATGAGCAGTTCTTC; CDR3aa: CASLSLAAYNEQFF
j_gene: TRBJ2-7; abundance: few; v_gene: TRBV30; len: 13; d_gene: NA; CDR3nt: TGTGCCTGGGAAAGTCACAGGAACTACGAGCAGTACTTC; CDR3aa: CAWESHRNYEQYF
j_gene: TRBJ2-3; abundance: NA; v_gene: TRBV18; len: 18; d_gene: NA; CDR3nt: TGTGCCAGCTCACCACGTTTTTTGCTGGACGGAAACACAGATACGCAGTATTTT; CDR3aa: CASSPRFLLDGNTDTQYF
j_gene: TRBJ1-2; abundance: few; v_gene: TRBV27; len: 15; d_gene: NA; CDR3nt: TGTGCCAGCAGTTTATCCGTGGACACTAACTATGGCTACACCTTC; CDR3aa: CASSLSVDTNYGYTF
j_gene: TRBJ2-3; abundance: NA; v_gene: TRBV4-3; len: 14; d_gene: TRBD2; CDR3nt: TGCGCCAGCAGAGCGGGGGGCGACACAGATACGCAGTATTTT; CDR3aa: CASRAGGDTDTQYF
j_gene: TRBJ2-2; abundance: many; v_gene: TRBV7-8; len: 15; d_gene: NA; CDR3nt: TGTGCCAGCAGCCGCCAGGGGGGGAACACCGGGGAGCTGTTTTTT; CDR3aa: CASSRQGGNTGELFF
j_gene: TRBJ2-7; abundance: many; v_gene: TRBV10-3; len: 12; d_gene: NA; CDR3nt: TGTGCCATCAGTCTAGATACCTACGAGCAGTACTTC; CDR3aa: CAISLDTYEQYF
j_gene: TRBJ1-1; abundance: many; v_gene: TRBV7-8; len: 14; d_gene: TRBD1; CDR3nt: TGTGCCAGCAGCCCCGGGACAGCATACACTGAAGCTTTCTTT; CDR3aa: CASSPGTAYTEAFF
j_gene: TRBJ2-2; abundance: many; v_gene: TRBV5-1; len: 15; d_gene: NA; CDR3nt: TGCGCCAGCAGCTTCTTGGAGCGGAGCACCGGGGAGCTGTTTTTT; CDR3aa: CASSFLERSTGELFF
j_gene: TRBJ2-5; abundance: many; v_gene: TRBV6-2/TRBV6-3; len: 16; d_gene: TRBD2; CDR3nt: TGTGCCAGCAGTTACTGGAGCGGGGGGAGGCTGGAGACCCAGTACTTC; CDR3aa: CASSYWSGGRLETQYF
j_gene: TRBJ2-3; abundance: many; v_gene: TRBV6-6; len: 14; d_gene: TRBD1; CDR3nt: TGTGCCAGCAGGTTACAGGGGGGCACAGATACGCAGTATTTT; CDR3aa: CASRLQGGTDTQYF
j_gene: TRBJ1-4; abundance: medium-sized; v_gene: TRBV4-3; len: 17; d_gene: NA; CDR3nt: TGCGCCAGCAGCTCCCGAGAAACGACAGCCTGGCCTGAAAAACTGTTTTTT; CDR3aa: CASSSRETTAWPEKLFF
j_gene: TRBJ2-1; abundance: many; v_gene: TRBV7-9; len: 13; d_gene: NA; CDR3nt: TGTGCCAGCAGCATCGGAGGGACTAATGAGCAGTTCTTC; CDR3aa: CASSIGGTNEQFF
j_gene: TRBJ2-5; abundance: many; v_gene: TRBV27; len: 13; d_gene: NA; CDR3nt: TGTGCCAGCAGTTTGAAACCCTCGGGGACCCAGTACTTC; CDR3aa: CASSLKPSGTQYF
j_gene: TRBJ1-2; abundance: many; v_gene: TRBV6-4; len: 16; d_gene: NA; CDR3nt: TGTGCCAGCAGTGACTCGAACTCTCCAGGGAACTATGGCTACACCTTC; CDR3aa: CASSDSNSPGNYGYTF
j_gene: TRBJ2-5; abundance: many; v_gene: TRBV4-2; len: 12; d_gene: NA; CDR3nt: TGTGCCAGCTCAGGCCCGGGGGAGACCCAGTACTTC; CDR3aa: CASSGPGETQYF
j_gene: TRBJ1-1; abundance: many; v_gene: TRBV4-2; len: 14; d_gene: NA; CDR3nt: TGTGCCAGCAGCCCCGTCGTCTTGAACACTGAAGCTTTCTTT; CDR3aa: CASSPVVLNTEAFF
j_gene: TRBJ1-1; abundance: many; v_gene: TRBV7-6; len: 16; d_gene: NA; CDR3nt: TGTGCCAGCAGCTTAGGTTTTTCAGGGATTGGCACTGAAGCTTTCTTT; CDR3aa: CASSLGFSGIGTEAFF